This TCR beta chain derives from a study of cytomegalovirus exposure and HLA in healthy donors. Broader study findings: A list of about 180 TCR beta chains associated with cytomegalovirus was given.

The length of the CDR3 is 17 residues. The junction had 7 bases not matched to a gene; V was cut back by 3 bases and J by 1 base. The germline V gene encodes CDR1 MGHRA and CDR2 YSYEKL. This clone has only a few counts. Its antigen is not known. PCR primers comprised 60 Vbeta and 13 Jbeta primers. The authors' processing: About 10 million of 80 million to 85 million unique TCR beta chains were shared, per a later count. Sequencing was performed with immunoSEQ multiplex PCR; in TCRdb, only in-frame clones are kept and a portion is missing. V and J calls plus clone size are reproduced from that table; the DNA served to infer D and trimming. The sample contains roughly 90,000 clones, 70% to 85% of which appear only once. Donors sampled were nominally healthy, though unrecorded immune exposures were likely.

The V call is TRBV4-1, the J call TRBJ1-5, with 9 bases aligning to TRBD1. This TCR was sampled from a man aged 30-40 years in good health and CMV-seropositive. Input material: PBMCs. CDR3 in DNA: TGCGCCAGCAGCCAGACCCCTGGACAGGGGAGCAATCAGCCCCAGCATTTT. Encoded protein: CASSQTPGQGSNQPQHF.